This T cell receptor beta chain is from a study of cytomegalovirus exposure and HLA in healthy donors. General study findings and limits: Researchers reported that a few CMV-associated chains were confirmed in vitro as CMV antigen-specific.

On this clone itself: The antigen remains undetermined.

The study ran its PCR with 60 Vbeta and 13 Jbeta primers. TCRdb's copy holds only in-frame clones and misses some; the assay was immunoSEQ multiplex PCR. The sample lists 110,000 to 150,000 clones; more than 75% were seen once. The germline CDR1 and CDR2 sequences are MNHGY and SAAAGT. The CDR3 is 16 residues long. With V trimmed by 4 bases and J by 0 bases, 6 bases remained unmatched. The sequence derives from a man aged 18 to 29 in good health and CMV-seronegative. The rearrangement joins TRBV6-8 to TRBJ2-5; TRBD1 aligns across 9 bases. Sequenced: PBMCs. The DNA of the CDR3 is TGTGCCAGCAGTTGCCTCCGGACAGGGGACCAAGAGACCCAGTACTTC. Translation: CASSCLRTGDQETQYF.